These 3 T cell receptor beta chains were sequenced from one sample in a study of shared clonotypes between healthy human individuals. Clones were read by immunoSEQ multiplex PCR, and TCRdb kept only the in-frame ones, dropping some. The data show 700,000 or so clones, about two thirds seen once. Sequencing was performed on memory CD4+ T cells sorted from blood. The subset was: CD45RA-negative fraction. The receptor source for this set is a young woman in good health.

Only one count was recorded for this clone. This sequence joins TRBV10-3 and TRBJ1-2; tentatively, D is TRBD1 (5 bases). The V end was cut by 0 bases, the J end by 0 bases, with 5 bases between. Germline lookup yields CDR1 ENHRY and CDR2 SYGVKD. The CDR3 extends over 14 amino acids. As DNA, the CDR3 is TGTGCCATCAGTGAGTCACAGGCTAACTATGGCTACACCTTC. Amino acids: CAISESQANYGYTF.

This clone was counted between two and nine times. The J gene is TRBJ1-5, the V gene TRBV18; D is perhaps TRBD1 (5 bases). The CDR3 loop spans 13 amino acids. V was shortened by 8 bases and J by 6 bases, with 14 bases between the two germline ends. CDR1 and CDR2 from the germline V gene are KGHSH and LQKENI. CDR3 sequence: CASAQAEAQPQHF. DNA of the CDR3: TGTGCCAGCGCACAGGCGGAAGCTCAGCCCCAGCATTTT. Drawing the rest from reference TRBV18 and TRBJ1-5, the complete variable domain is NAGVMQNPRHLVRRRGQEARLRCSPMKGHSHVYWYRQLPEEGLKFMVYLQKENIIDESGMPKERFSAEFPKEGPSILRIQQVVRGDSAAYFCASAQAEAQPQHFGDGTRLSIL.

This clone was counted a few times. V gene TRBV28 combines with J gene TRBJ2-7; D may be TRBD1 (6 bases). In germline, CDR1 is MDHEN, CDR2 SYDVKM. V was shortened by 8 bases and J by 2 bases, with 13 bases between the two germline ends. The CDR3 loop spans 13 amino acids. CDR3 amino acids: CASQTGSPYEQYF. CDR3 nucleotides: TGTGCCAGCCAGACAGGAAGCCCCTACGAGCAGTACTTC.